This is a list of T cell receptor beta chains from one sample in a study of blood T cell repertoires in COVID-19. This table comes from immunoSEQ multiplex PCR, and its TCRdb copy is limited to in-frame clones, with some not included. The sample holds about 120,000 clones, 77% seen once. Sample: peripheral blood. The receptors originated from a human donor in a cohort sampled during active COVID-19. Each CDR3 is given with its conserved first and last residue. The order of the fields is V gene, CDR3 protein.

TRBV2,CASSLTGYEQYF
TRBV3-1/TRBV3-2,CASSQNLGVPNYGYTF
TRBV7-9,CASSSGTGLGSPLHF
TRBV5-6,CASSLAGGGTEAFF
TRBV13,CASSSRDRPNYGYTF
TRBV5-1,CASSLGDREFHEQYF
TRBV27,CASSTGGWGEKLFF
TRBV29-1,CSVGSTGPRDEQYF
TRBV7-9,CASRIRTGGTGELFF
TRBV6-5,CASSYERGQVGYEQYF
TRBV6-5,CASSYGAGVNEKLFF
TRBV4-1,CASSLLGLTGRLSYEQYF
TRBV28,CASSLRGTSGYNEQFF
TRBV4-1,CASSQDGGGPYEQYF
TRBV29-1,CSVEGGLGDTEAFF
TRBV29-1,CSVGDPPGHHKSYEQYF
TRBV5-1,CASSLMGVGEQYF
TRBV6-5,CASSSTPAETQYF
TRBV12-3/TRBV12-4,CASSFRGEDGYTF
TRBV7-8,CASSPSARSYEQYF
TRBV4-1,CASSQDPGAIASYEQYF
TRBV30,CAWSAGDSSNYGYTF
TRBV5-1,CASSLGQTGNTIYF
TRBV6-5,CASRAAGSYEQYF
TRBV11-2,CASSPQPDSTYEQYF
TRBV15,CATSEANEQFF
TRBV19,CASGGTAADEQYF
TRBV28,CASSLGSGNEQYF
TRBV6-5,CASRGTGGSNQPQHF
TRBV10-1,CASSDISDEQYF
TRBV5-6,CASSLGATEQFF
TRBV10-3,CAISRGTSGFYEQYF
TRBV11-2,CASSSIQGTYEQYF
TRBV28,CASSPAGTGDYEQYF
TRBV24-1,CATSDTDSNYGYTF
TRBV5-4,CASSSAAGGGTKNIQYF
TRBV5-1,CASSSLPDRGYYGYTF
TRBV5-1,CASSLRASVGELFF
TRBV7-9,CASSSNRGRSSEAFF
TRBV4-1,CASSHYVVDEKLFF
TRBV4-2,CASSQGSGGSYNEQFF